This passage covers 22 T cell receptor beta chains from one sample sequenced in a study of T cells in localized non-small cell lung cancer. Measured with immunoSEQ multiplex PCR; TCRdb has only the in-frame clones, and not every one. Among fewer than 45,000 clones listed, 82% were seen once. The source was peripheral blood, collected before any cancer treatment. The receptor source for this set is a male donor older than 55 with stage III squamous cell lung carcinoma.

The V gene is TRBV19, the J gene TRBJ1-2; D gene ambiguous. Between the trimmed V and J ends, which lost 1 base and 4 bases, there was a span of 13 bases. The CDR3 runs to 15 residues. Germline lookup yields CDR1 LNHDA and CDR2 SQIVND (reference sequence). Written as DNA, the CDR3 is TGTGCCAGTAGTATAGGAATGCGGCAGCCCTATGGCTACACCTTC. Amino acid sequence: CASSIGMRQPYGYTF.

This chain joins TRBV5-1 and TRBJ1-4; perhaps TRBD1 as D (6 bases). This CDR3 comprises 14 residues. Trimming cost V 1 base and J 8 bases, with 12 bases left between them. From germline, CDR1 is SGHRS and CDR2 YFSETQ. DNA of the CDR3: TGCGCCAGCAGCTTGACAGGGAGCAGGGAAAAACTGTTTTTT. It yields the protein CASSLTGSREKLFF.

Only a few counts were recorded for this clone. CDR3 loop: CASSLEDFYNEQFF. CDR3 sequence (DNA): TGCGCCAGCAGCTTGGAAGACTTCTACAATGAGCAGTTCTTC. The chain couples TRBV5-1 to TRBJ2-1; D gene uncertain. The CDR3 length is 14 residues. V was pared by 0 bases and J by 3 bases, with 7 bases between. Germline assignment: CDR1 SGHRS and CDR2 YFSETQ.

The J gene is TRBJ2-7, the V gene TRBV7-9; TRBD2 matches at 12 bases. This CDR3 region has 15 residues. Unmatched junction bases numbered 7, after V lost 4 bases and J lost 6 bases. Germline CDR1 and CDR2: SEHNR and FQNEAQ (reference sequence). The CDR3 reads CASSSILAGGLEQYF. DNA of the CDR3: TGTGCCAGCAGCTCAATACTAGCGGGAGGTCTCGAGCAGTACTTC.

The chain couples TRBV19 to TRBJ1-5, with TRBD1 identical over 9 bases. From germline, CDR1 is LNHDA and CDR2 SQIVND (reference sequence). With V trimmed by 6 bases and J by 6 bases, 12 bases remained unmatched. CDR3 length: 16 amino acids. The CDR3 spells CASRGLDRGGGQPQHF. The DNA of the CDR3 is TGTGCCAGTAGGGGTCTCGACAGGGGGGGAGGTCAGCCCCAGCATTTT.

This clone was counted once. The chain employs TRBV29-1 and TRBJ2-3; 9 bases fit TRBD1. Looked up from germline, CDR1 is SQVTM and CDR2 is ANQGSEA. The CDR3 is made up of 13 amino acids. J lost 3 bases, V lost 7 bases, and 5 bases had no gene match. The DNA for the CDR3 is TGCAGCGCGGGACAGGGAAGAACAGATACGCAGTATTTT. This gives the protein CSAGQGRTDTQYF.

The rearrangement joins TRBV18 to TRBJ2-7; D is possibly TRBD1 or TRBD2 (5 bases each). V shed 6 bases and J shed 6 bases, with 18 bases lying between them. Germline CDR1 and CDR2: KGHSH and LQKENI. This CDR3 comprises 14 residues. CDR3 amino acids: CASSPGTLRSEQYF. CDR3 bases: TGTGCCAGCTCGCCCGGGACCTTACGCTCCGAGCAGTACTTC.

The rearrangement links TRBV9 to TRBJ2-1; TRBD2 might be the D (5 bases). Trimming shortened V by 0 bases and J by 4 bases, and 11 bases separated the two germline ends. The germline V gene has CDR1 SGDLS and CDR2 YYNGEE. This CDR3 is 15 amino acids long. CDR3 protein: CASSVGPSGYNEQFF. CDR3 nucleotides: TGTGCCAGCAGCGTAGGTCCCTCGGGGTACAATGAGCAGTTCTTC.

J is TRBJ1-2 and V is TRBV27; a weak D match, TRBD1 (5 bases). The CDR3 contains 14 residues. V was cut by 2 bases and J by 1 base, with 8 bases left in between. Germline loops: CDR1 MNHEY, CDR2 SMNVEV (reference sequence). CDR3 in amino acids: CASSLGAGNYGYTF. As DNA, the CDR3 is TGTGCCAGCAGTTTAGGGGCTGGTAACTATGGCTACACCTTC.

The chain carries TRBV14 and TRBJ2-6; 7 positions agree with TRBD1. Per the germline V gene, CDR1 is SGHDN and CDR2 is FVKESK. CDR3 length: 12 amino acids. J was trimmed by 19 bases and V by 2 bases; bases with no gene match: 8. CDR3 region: CASSQTTGSITF. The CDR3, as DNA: TGTGCCAGCAGCCAAACGACAGGGAGTATAACTTTC.

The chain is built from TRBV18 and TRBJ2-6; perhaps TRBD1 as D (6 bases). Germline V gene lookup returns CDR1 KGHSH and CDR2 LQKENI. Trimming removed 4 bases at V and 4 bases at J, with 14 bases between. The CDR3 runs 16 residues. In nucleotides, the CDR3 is TGTGCCAGCTCACAAAACAGGGCCCAGGGGGCCAACGTCCTGACTTTC. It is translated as CASSQNRAQGANVLTF.

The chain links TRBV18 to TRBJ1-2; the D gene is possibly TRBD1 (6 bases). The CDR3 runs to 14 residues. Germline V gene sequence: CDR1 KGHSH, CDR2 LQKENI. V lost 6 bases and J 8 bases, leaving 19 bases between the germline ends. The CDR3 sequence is CASSPFPSGEGYTF. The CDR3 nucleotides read TGTGCCAGCTCGCCTTTCCCCTCAGGGGAGGGCTACACCTTC.

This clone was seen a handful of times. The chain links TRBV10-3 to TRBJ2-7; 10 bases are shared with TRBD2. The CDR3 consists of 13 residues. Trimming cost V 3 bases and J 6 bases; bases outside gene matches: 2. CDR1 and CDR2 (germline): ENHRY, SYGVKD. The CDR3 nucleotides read TGTGCCATCAGTGAACTAGCGGGGACCGAGCAGTACTTC. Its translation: CAISELAGTEQYF.

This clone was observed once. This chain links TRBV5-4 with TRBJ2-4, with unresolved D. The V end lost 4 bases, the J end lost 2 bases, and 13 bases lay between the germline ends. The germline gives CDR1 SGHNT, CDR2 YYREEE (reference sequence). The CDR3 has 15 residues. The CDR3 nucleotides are TGTGCCAGCAGCCAAATGGGATTTACCAAAAACATTCAGTACTTC. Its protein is CASSQMGFTKNIQYF.

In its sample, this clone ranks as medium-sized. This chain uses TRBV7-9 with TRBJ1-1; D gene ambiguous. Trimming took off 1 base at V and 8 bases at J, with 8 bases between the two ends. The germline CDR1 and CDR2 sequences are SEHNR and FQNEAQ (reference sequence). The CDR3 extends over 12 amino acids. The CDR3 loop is CASSLDWAEAFF. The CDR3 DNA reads TGTGCCAGCAGCTTAGATTGGGCAGAAGCTTTCTTT.

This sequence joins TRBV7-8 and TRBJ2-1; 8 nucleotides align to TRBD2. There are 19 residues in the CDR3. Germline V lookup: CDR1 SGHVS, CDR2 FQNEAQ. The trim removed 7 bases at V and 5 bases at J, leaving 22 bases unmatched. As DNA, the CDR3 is TGTGCCAGCATCCCTATCCCTTATAGCGGGGCGATAGGAGACAATGAGCAGTTCTTC. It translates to CASIPIPYSGAIGDNEQFF.

DNA for the CDR3: TGCGCCAGCAGCCAAACAGGGTCCAGAGGCTATGGCTACACCTTC. Amino acids: CASSQTGSRGYGYTF. The genes are TRBV4-1 and TRBJ1-2, with D maybe TRBD1 (6 bases). V was clipped by 2 bases and J by 4 bases, with 14 bases between them. Germline assignment: CDR1 MGHRA and CDR2 YSYEKL. This CDR3 is 15 amino acids long.

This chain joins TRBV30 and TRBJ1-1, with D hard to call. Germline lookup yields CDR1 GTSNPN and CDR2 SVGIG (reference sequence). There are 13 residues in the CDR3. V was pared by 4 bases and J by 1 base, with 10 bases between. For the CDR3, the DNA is TGTGCCTGGACCTCGGGAAGGAACACTGAAGCTTTCTTT. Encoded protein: CAWTSGRNTEAFF.

DNA for the CDR3: TGCGCCAGCAGCTTCAACAGGGGGACTGAAGCTTTCTTT. Translation gives CASSFNRGTEAFF. The chain has TRBV5-1 and TRBJ1-1; 8 bases match TRBD1. The CDR3 runs 13 residues. V shed 2 bases and J 5 bases; nucleotides not matched to a gene: 2. Per the germline V gene, CDR1 is SGHRS and CDR2 is YFSETQ.

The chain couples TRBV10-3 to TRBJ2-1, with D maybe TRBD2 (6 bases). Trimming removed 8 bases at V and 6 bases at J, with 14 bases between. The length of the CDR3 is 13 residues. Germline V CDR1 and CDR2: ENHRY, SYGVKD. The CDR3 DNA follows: TGTGCCATCGGAAGCGGGTTAGGCAATGAGCAGTTCTTC. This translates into CAIGSGLGNEQFF.

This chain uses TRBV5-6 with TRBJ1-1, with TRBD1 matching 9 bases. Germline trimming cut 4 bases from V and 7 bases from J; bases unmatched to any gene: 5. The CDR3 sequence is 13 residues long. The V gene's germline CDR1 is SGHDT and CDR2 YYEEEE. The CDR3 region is CASSGTGRGEAFF. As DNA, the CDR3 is TGTGCCAGCAGCGGGACAGGGCGAGGTGAAGCTTTCTTT.

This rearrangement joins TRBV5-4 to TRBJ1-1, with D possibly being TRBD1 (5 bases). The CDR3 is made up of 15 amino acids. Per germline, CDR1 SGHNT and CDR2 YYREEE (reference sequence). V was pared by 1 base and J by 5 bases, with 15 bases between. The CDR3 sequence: CASSLLPGGGTEAFF. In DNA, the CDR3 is TGTGCCAGCAGCTTGCTCCCGGGGGGGGGAACTGAAGCTTTCTTT.